One sample yielded the 27 T cell receptor beta chains listed below, sequenced in a study of blood T cell repertoires in COVID-19. Sequenced by immunoSEQ multiplex PCR; TCRdb stores in-frame clones only, minus some. The profile shows about 180,000 clones, around 89% of them singletons. Sequenced sample: peripheral blood. Receptor source: a woman aged 25 to 45 with acute or convalescent COVID-19.

The V and J genes are TRBV3-1 (or the pseudogene TRBV3-2) and TRBJ1-3, with 7 positions matching TRBD1. This CDR3 contains 16 residues. CDR1 is LGHDT, CDR2 YNNKEL, per germline (reference sequence). V shed 6 bases, J shed 1 base, and the junction held 9 bases outside the gene matches. The CDR3 DNA reads TGTGCCAGCAGTGCCCCGGGACAGATTTCTGGAAACACCATATATTTT. Protein: CASSAPGQISGNTIYF.

The chain carries TRBV2 and TRBJ1-2; no reliable D call. CDR3 size: 13 residues. Looked up from germline, CDR1 is SNHLY and CDR2 is FYNNEI. The V and J ends lost 5 bases and 6 bases respectively, with 13 bases between them. The CDR3 spells CASSSRRDNGYTF. The CDR3 DNA reads TGTGCCAGCAGTTCCCGGAGGGATAATGGCTACACCTTC.

This clone was counted once. V usage is TRBV19 and J usage is TRBJ2-7; TRBD1 matches 11 bases. V shed 10 bases and J 4 bases; nucleotides not matched to a gene: 9. The CDR3 is made up of 14 amino acids. Germline loops: CDR1 LNHDA, CDR2 SQIVND (reference sequence). The DNA for the CDR3 is TGTGCCACCCGAGTTGGGACAGGGGGATACGAGCAGTACTTC. This translates into CATRVGTGGYEQYF.

J is TRBJ2-5 and V is TRBV7-9; possibly TRBD1 for D (6 bases). The CDR3 covers 13 residues. Between the trimmed V and J ends, which lost 5 bases and 6 bases, there was a span of 13 bases. In germline, CDR1 is SEHNR, CDR2 FQNEAQ (reference sequence). CDR3 amino acids: CASSPTGMQTQYF. In DNA form, the CDR3 reads TGTGCCAGCAGCCCTACAGGGATGCAGACCCAGTACTTC.

The chain combines TRBV7-9 with TRBJ2-7, with a possible D match to TRBD1 (6 bases). This CDR3 has 14 amino acids. V shed 4 bases and J shed 3 bases, with 13 bases lying between them. CDR1 and CDR2 from the germline V gene are SEHNR and FQNEAQ (reference sequence). CDR3 region: CASSYQGRSYEQYF. CDR3 coding DNA: TGTGCCAGCAGCTATCAGGGGCGAAGCTACGAGCAGTACTTC.

The rearrangement joins TRBV30 to TRBJ1-1, with D unresolved. The CDR3 has 12 amino acids. The V end was cut by 8 bases, the J end by 3 bases, with 13 bases between. The germline CDR1 and CDR2 sequences are GTSNPN and SVGIG (reference sequence). The CDR3 loop is CARAGGYTEAFF. The CDR3, as DNA: TGTGCCCGAGCAGGTGGGTACACTGAAGCTTTCTTT.

The rearrangement uses TRBV6-6 and TRBJ1-4; TRBD1 might be the D (5 bases). From germline, CDR1 is MNHNY and CDR2 SVGAGI (reference sequence). V gave up 2 bases and J gave up 11 bases, with 12 bases separating them. This CDR3 region has 13 residues. The CDR3 here is CASSYQGIEKLFF. The CDR3 DNA reads TGTGCCAGCAGTTACCAGGGTATAGAGAAACTGTTTTTT.

In this sample, this clone turned up a few times. The chain couples TRBV6-5 to TRBJ2-7; D is ambiguous. Trimming shortened V by 5 bases and J by 3 bases, and 11 bases separated the two germline ends. Per germline, CDR1 MNHEY and CDR2 SVGAGI. The CDR3 is made up of 13 amino acids. The CDR3 sequence: CASSLSLYYEQYF. Written as DNA, the CDR3 is TGTGCCAGCAGTCTATCCCTATACTACGAGCAGTACTTC.

This chain connects TRBV10-2 to TRBJ1-5; maybe TRBD1 (5 bases). Trimming pared 2 bases from V and 6 bases from J, leaving 8 bases between. Germline lookup yields CDR1 WSHSY and CDR2 SAAADI. There are 13 residues in the CDR3. The CDR3 bases are TGCGCCAGCAGTGAGGGGGCAAGTCAGCCCCAGCATTTT. It codes for CASSEGASQPQHF.

The rearrangement joins TRBV5-1 to TRBJ2-1; 7 bases are a match to TRBD1. This CDR3 spans 15 amino acids. After removal of 0 bases from V and 4 bases from J, the junction contained 4 bases not matched to a gene. Per the germline V gene, CDR1 is SGHRS and CDR2 is YFSETQ. CDR3 nucleotide sequence: TGCGCCAGCAGCTTGGGACAGGGAGTTTACAATGAGCAGTTCTTC. Its protein is CASSLGQGVYNEQFF.

The rearrangement uses TRBV6-4 and TRBJ1-1; TRBD1 agrees at 7 bases. The germline V gene encodes CDR1 MRHNA and CDR2 SNTAGT. This CDR3 has 14 residues. Trimming cost V 5 bases and J 2 bases; bases outside gene matches: 5. For the CDR3, the DNA is TGTGCCAGCAGTCTGACAGGGAGCAACACTGAAGCTTTCTTT. This codes for CASSLTGSNTEAFF.

The CDR3 protein is CASRRGGTNYNEQFF. The CDR3 DNA is TGTGCCAGCAGACGGGGGGGGACTAACTACAATGAGCAGTTCTTC. The chain links TRBV27 to TRBJ2-1, with 8 bases that match TRBD2. CDR3 length: 15 amino acids. After removal of 6 bases from V and 3 bases from J, the junction contained 7 bases not matched to a gene. Germline V gene sequence: CDR1 MNHEY, CDR2 SMNVEV (reference sequence).

The rearrangement links TRBV15 to TRBJ2-6; 13 bases agree with TRBD2. Trimming at V came to 3 bases and at J to 4 bases, leaving 9 bases not matched to a gene. Germline lookup yields CDR1 LNHNV and CDR2 YYDKDF (reference sequence). The length of the CDR3 is 19 residues. This CDR3 reads CATSRGTSGMGLGANVLTF. In DNA form, the CDR3 reads TGTGCCACCAGCAGGGGGACTAGCGGGATGGGATTGGGGGCCAACGTCCTGACTTTC. Full variable domain (outside the CDR3, taken from reference TRBV15 and TRBJ2-6): DAMVIQNPRYQVTQFGKPVTLSCSQTLNHNVMYWYQQKSSQAPKLLFHYYDKDFNNEADTPDNFQSRRPNTSFCFLDIRSPGLGDTAMYLCATSRGTSGMGLGANVLTFGAGSRLTVL.

This clone was counted a few times. The chain employs TRBV19 and TRBJ1-5; D is undetermined. The germline gives CDR1 LNHDA, CDR2 SQIVND (reference sequence). This CDR3 region has 11 residues. The germline V and J ends were trimmed by 4 bases and 8 bases, with 6 bases remaining between them. The CDR3 DNA is TGTGCCAGTAGTACCGGGGAGCCCCAGCATTTT. Its protein is CASSTGEPQHF.

Here the CDR3 reads CASSVGTSGSYADTQYF. In nucleotides, the CDR3 is TGTGCCAGCAGCGTAGGAACTAGCGGGAGTTACGCAGATACGCAGTATTTT. The chain carries TRBV9 and TRBJ2-3, with 11 bases identical to TRBD2. V was clipped by 0 bases and J by 4 bases; unmatched bases: 7. The CDR3 has 17 residues. CDR1 and CDR2 from the germline V gene are SGDLS and YYNGEE.

This sequence joins TRBV6-5 and TRBJ1-4; TRBD1 matches 7 bases. Unmatched junction bases numbered 5, after V lost 5 bases and J lost 8 bases. The CDR3 has 13 amino acids. In germline, CDR1 is MNHEY, CDR2 SVGAGI. CDR3 sequence reads: CASSQQGREKLFF. The CDR3 DNA reads as TGTGCCAGCAGTCAACAGGGGCGGGAAAAACTGTTTTTT.

The chain couples TRBV6-5 to TRBJ1-1; tentatively, D is TRBD1 (5 bases). The V gene's germline CDR1 is MNHEY and CDR2 SVGAGI. V lost 0 bases and J lost 4, with 9 bases in between. There are 14 residues in the CDR3. The CDR3 is CASSYSDIGTEAFF. The CDR3 DNA is TGTGCCAGCAGTTACTCGGACATCGGCACTGAAGCTTTCTTT.

Only one count was recorded for this clone. This sequence joins TRBV19 and TRBJ1-2; TRBD1 aligns across 9 bases. Trimming cost V 7 bases and J 4 bases; bases outside gene matches: 16. From germline, CDR1 is LNHDA and CDR2 SQIVND (reference sequence). The CDR3 extends over 17 amino acids. CDR3 nucleotides: TGTGCCAGTATCCCTAGGGTCTACGGGACAGGGCCCTATGGCTACACCTTC. It translates to CASIPRVYGTGPYGYTF.

The chain carries TRBV27 and TRBJ2-7, with no clear D. The V and J ends lost 5 bases and 0 bases respectively, with 8 bases between them. This CDR3 spans 13 amino acids. CDR1 MNHEY and CDR2 SMNVEV come from the germline V gene (reference sequence). CDR3 nucleotide sequence: TGTGCCAGCAGTCCTGGAGCCTCCTACGAGCAGTACTTC. It codes for CASSPGASYEQYF.

The chain has TRBV5-5 and TRBJ2-1; D gene uncertain. V gave up 7 bases and J gave up 0 bases, with 8 bases separating them. CDR1 and CDR2 (germline): SGHKS, YYEKEE (reference sequence). CDR3 length equals 13 residues. The CDR3 spells CASGRNSYNEQFF. CDR3 nucleotide sequence: TGTGCCAGCGGGCGCAACTCCTACAATGAGCAGTTCTTC.

The V call is TRBV2, the J call TRBJ1-6; 8 nucleotides agree with TRBD1. Looked up from germline, CDR1 is SNHLY and CDR2 is FYNNEI. The V segment lost 11 bases and the J segment 10 bases; nucleotides outside the gene matches: 10. CDR3 length: 13 amino acids. The CDR3 spells CALQQGVGSPLHF. In nucleotides, the CDR3 is TGTGCCCTACAACAGGGGGTAGGCTCACCCCTCCACTTT.

The rearrangement links TRBV20-1 to TRBJ2-7; tentatively, D is TRBD2 (6 bases). Germline V gene lookup returns CDR1 DFQATT and CDR2 SNEGSKA (reference sequence). This CDR3 has 11 amino acids. Trimming stripped 7 bases from V and 8 bases from J, with 15 bases between. CDR3 in DNA: TGCAGTGGGGAAGGAGGGAAGAAGCAGTACTTC. This sequence encodes CSGEGGKKQYF.

The count of this clone is one. The rearrangement uses TRBV5-1 and TRBJ2-7; D gene unclear. Per germline, CDR1 SGHRS and CDR2 YFSETQ. V shed 0 bases and J shed 5 bases, with 6 bases lying between them. There are 12 residues in the CDR3. The CDR3 loop is CASSLAPDEQYF. The CDR3 bases are TGCGCCAGCAGCTTGGCCCCCGACGAGCAGTACTTC.

The chain recombines TRBV7-9 with TRBJ2-7; 9 positions match TRBD2. This CDR3 is 16 amino acids long. Per the germline V gene, CDR1 is SEHNR and CDR2 is FQNEAQ (reference sequence). The V gene end was trimmed by 2 bases and the J gene end by 7 bases; junction bases not matched to a gene: 12. The CDR3, as DNA: TGTGCCAGCAGCTTAAATCTGGGCGGGAGGGCCATTGAGCAGTACTTC. Protein sequence: CASSLNLGGRAIEQYF. The variable domain in full, with the rest retrieved from reference TRBV7-9 and TRBJ2-7, is DTGVSQNPRHKITKRGQNVTFRCDPISEHNRLYWYRQTLGQGPEFLTYFQNEAQLEKSRLLSDRFSAERPKGSFSTLEIQRTEQGDSAMYLCASSLNLGGRAIEQYFGPGTRLTVT.

The gene calls are TRBV6-5 and TRBJ2-1, with D possibly matching TRBD2 (5 bases). Germline V CDR1 and CDR2: MNHEY, SVGAGI. The CDR3 contains 13 residues. V was clipped by 5 bases and J by 2 bases, with 7 bases between them. CDR3 DNA sequence: TGTGCCAGCAGTCGCGGGCCCTACAATGAGCAGTTCTTC. It yields the protein CASSRGPYNEQFF.

This clone was observed a few times. The chain has TRBV9 and TRBJ2-5, with 10 bases matching TRBD1. The V gene's germline CDR1 is SGDLS and CDR2 YYNGEE. Trimming at V came to 0 bases and at J to 5 bases, leaving 4 bases not matched to a gene. The CDR3 spans 15 residues. This chain's CDR3 is CASSVVGTGVETQYF. The CDR3 DNA is TGTGCCAGCAGCGTAGTTGGGACAGGGGTGGAGACCCAGTACTTC.

This clone has more than one count but fewer than ten. V usage is TRBV28 and J usage is TRBJ1-5; D is unclear. V was cut by 6 bases and J by 2 bases, with 8 bases left in between. CDR3 length equals 13 residues. Germline assignment: CDR1 MDHEN and CDR2 SYDVKM. The CDR3 region is CASRVRGNQPQHF. The DNA of the CDR3 is TGTGCCAGCAGGGTGCGGGGCAATCAGCCCCAGCATTTT.